This is a list of T cell receptor beta chains from one sample in a study of graft-versus-host responses after intestinal transplantation. This table comes from immunoSEQ multiplex PCR, and its TCRdb copy is limited to in-frame clones, with some not included. The table has about 18,000 clones, approximately 40% seen once. Source: alloreactive CD4+ T cells from a mixed lymphocyte reaction culture, taken before intestinal transplant. These TCRs come from a human patient who received an intestinal transplant. The CDR3 runs from the conserved cysteine through the conserved F or W. Fields, in order: V gene, D gene, clone size, J gene, CDR3 protein, CDR3 DNA. The D gene is left open where the match is weak. A clone size is listed for some rows: how often the clone was seen (once, few, many), or a class if it is expanded.

V: TRBV2
D: TRBD2
size: -
J: TRBJ2-3
CDR3: CASTLGRASTDTQYF
DNA: TGTGCCAGCACACTAGGGAGGGCAAGCACAGATACGCAGTATTTT

V: TRBV27
D: -
size: once
J: TRBJ2-1
CDR3: CASSSGSSYNEQFF
DNA: TGTGCCAGCAGTTCCGGCAGCTCCTACAATGAGCAGTTCTTC

V: TRBV7-9
D: -
size: -
J: TRBJ2-7
CDR3: CASSPRQNTGTDEQYF
DNA: TGTGCCAGCAGCCCCCGGCAAAACACGGGAACAGACGAGCAGTACTTC

V: TRBV5-6
D: -
size: few
J: TRBJ1-6
CDR3: CASSTGHLYNSPLHF
DNA: TGTGCCAGCAGCACGGGACACCTCTATAATTCACCCCTCCACTTT

V: TRBV6-1
D: TRBD2
size: few
J: TRBJ2-1
CDR3: CASIRTRRNEQFF
DNA: TGTGCCAGCATACGGACTAGGCGGAATGAGCAGTTCTTC

V: TRBV7-3
D: TRBD1
size: few
J: TRBJ1-2
CDR3: CASSRAGGRGGYTF
DNA: TGTGCCAGCAGCCGGGCAGGGGGCCGTGGAGGCTACACCTTC

V: TRBV19
D: -
size: few
J: TRBJ1-1
CDR3: CASSPWTAERAFF
DNA: TGTGCCAGTAGTCCTTGGACCGCCGAACGGGCTTTCTTT

V: TRBV20-1
D: TRBD1
size: few
J: TRBJ1-6
CDR3: CSASDRPHLHF
DNA: TGCAGTGCTTCGGACAGGCCTCACCTCCACTTT

V: TRBV7-5
D: -
size: -
J: TRBJ2-1
CDR3: CVRSPDGTSGGIIYNEQFF
DNA: TGTGTCAGAAGCCCAGATGGGACTAGCGGGGGGATAATATACAATGAGCAGTTCTTC

V: TRBV10-3
D: TRBD1
size: few
J: TRBJ1-3
CDR3: CAISELGQGGPIYF
DNA: TGTGCCATCAGTGAGTTGGGACAGGGCGGTCCCATATATTTT

V: TRBV12-5
D: -
size: few
J: TRBJ1-2
CDR3: CASGFWGGYGYTF
DNA: TGTGCTAGTGGTTTTTGGGGGGGGTATGGCTACACCTTC

V: TRBV29-1
D: -
size: few
J: TRBJ2-5
CDR3: CSVPYAETQYF
DNA: TGCAGCGTTCCTTATGCGGAGACCCAGTACTTC

V: TRBV7-5
D: -
size: -
J: TRBJ1-5
CDR3: CVRKGREYSNQPQHF
DNA: TGTGTCAGAAAGGGTAGAGAGTATAGCAATCAGCCCCAGCATTTT

V: TRBV4-2
D: -
size: -
J: TRBJ1-2
CDR3: CASSQDKPPNYGYTF
DNA: TGTGCCAGCAGCCAAGACAAGCCACCTAACTATGGCTACACCTTC

V: TRBV9
D: -
size: -
J: TRBJ2-5
CDR3: CASSVGVSPIQETQYF
DNA: TGTGCCAGCAGCGTAGGAGTCAGCCCGATCCAAGAGACCCAGTACTTC

V: TRBV5-1
D: -
size: -
J: TRBJ2-7
CDR3: CASSLVLRNKNEQYF
DNA: TGCGCCAGCAGCTTGGTCTTACGAAACAAGAACGAGCAGTACTTC

V: TRBV10-2
D: -
size: -
J: TRBJ1-1
CDR3: CASRRGGWTEAFF
DNA: TGCGCCAGCAGGAGGGGAGGGTGGACTGAAGCTTTCTTT

V: TRBV19
D: -
size: -
J: TRBJ2-2
CDR3: CASSIEGGTGELFF
DNA: TGTGCCAGTAGTATTGAAGGGGGTACCGGGGAGCTGTTTTTT

V: TRBV6-5
D: -
size: few
J: TRBJ1-6
CDR3: CASTQGAGDNSPLHF
DNA: TGTGCCAGCACCCAGGGCGCCGGAGATAATTCACCCCTCCACTTT

V: TRBV4-1
D: TRBD1
size: -
J: TRBJ2-7
CDR3: CASSQDFWGQGRTRNEQYF
DNA: TGCGCCAGCAGCCAAGATTTCTGGGGACAGGGGCGTACCCGGAACGAGCAGTACTTC

V: TRBV10-2
D: TRBD1
size: few
J: TRBJ1-4
CDR3: CASSVETGTEKLFF
DNA: TGCGCCAGCAGTGTCGAGACAGGGACTGAAAAACTGTTTTTT

V: TRBV9
D: -
size: once
J: TRBJ1-3
CDR3: CASSLRGTSGNTIYF
DNA: TGTGCCAGCAGCCTCCGGGGGACCTCTGGAAACACCATATATTTT

V: TRBV10-2
D: -
size: few
J: TRBJ2-7
CDR3: CASSALAGSYEQYF
DNA: TGCGCCAGCAGTGCGCTAGCAGGTTCCTACGAGCAGTACTTC

V: TRBV18
D: -
size: -
J: TRBJ1-2
CDR3: CASSPPGGALYGYTF
DNA: TGTGCCAGCTCACCACCCGGAGGAGCTCTCTATGGCTACACCTTC

V: TRBV5-5
D: -
size: medium-sized
J: TRBJ1-6
CDR3: CASSPADLNSPLHF
DNA: TGTGCCAGCAGCCCAGCCGACCTTAATTCACCCCTCCACTTT

V: TRBV6-1
D: -
size: -
J: TRBJ1-3
CDR3: CASSDGAGRGNTIYF
DNA: TGTGCCAGCAGTGACGGGGCAGGGCGTGGAAACACCATATATTTT

V: TRBV5-8
D: -
size: -
J: TRBJ2-7
CDR3: CASSPGGTAYF
DNA: TGTGCCAGCAGCCCAGGGGGGACCGCGTACTTC

V: TRBV4-2
D: -
size: -
J: TRBJ1-6
CDR3: CASSLQAGRDSPLHF
DNA: TGTGCCAGCAGCCTCCAGGCAGGGAGGGATTCACCCCTCCACTTT

V: TRBV11-3
D: -
size: few
J: TRBJ1-6
CDR3: CASSPRRDSPLHF
DNA: TGTGCCAGCAGCCCCCGACGGGATTCACCCCTCCACTTT

V: TRBV2
D: -
size: -
J: TRBJ1-3
CDR3: CASDRSRAGRGTGNTIYF
DNA: TGTGCCAGCGATAGATCTCGTGCGGGCAGGGGAACTGGAAACACCATATATTTT

V: TRBV19
D: -
size: -
J: TRBJ2-7
CDR3: CASSIGDISYEQYF
DNA: TGTGCCAGTAGTATCGGGGACATATCCTACGAGCAGTACTTC

V: TRBV25-1
D: -
size: few
J: TRBJ1-1
CDR3: CASRGARVTEAFF
DNA: TGTGCCAGCCGGGGGGCGCGAGTCACTGAAGCTTTCTTT

V: TRBV6-1
D: -
size: -
J: TRBJ1-1
CDR3: CASRLQGRGTEAFF
DNA: TGTGCCAGCAGGCTACAGGGACGGGGGACTGAAGCTTTCTTT

V: TRBV5-8
D: TRBD2
size: few
J: TRBJ2-5
CDR3: CASSLGGGAGAKETQYF
DNA: TGTGCCAGCAGCTTGGGAGGGGGAGCGGGGGCGAAAGAGACCCAGTACTTC

V: TRBV2
D: TRBD1
size: -
J: TRBJ2-3
CDR3: CASSRDRRTDTQYF
DNA: TGTGCCAGCAGCCGGGACAGGCGGACAGATACGCAGTATTTT

V: TRBV4-2
D: -
size: few
J: TRBJ2-5
CDR3: CASSRGTRQETQYF
DNA: TGTGCCAGCAGCCGGGGTACTCGCCAAGAGACCCAGTACTTC

V: TRBV6-5
D: TRBD1
size: once
J: TRBJ1-1
CDR3: CASSRTGTNTEAFF
DNA: TGTGCCAGCAGTCGGACAGGAACTAACACTGAAGCTTTCTTT

V: TRBV19
D: -
size: medium-sized
J: TRBJ1-6
CDR3: CASSIYGTGQNSPLHF
DNA: TGTGCCAGTAGTATCTATGGGACCGGACAGAATTCACCCCTCCACTTT

V: TRBV2
D: -
size: few
J: TRBJ2-6
CDR3: CASSNPYRASGANVLTF
DNA: TGTGCCAGCAGTAACCCCTACAGGGCCTCTGGGGCCAACGTCCTGACTTTC

V: TRBV11-2
D: TRBD1
size: few
J: TRBJ1-1
CDR3: CASRLIRGTEAFF
DNA: TGTGCCAGCCGGCTCATCAGGGGGACTGAAGCTTTCTTT

V: TRBV5-1
D: -
size: -
J: TRBJ2-3
CDR3: CASSATGMSTDTQYF
DNA: TGCGCCAGCAGCGCTACAGGGATGAGCACAGATACGCAGTATTTT

V: TRBV27
D: -
size: few
J: TRBJ1-2
CDR3: CASTRTIALLNYGYTF
DNA: TGTGCCAGCACCAGGACGATCGCCTTACTTAACTATGGCTACACCTTC

V: TRBV7-8
D: -
size: -
J: TRBJ1-2
CDR3: CASSLQNTNNYGYTF
DNA: TGTGCCAGCAGCTTACAGAATACTAATAACTATGGCTACACCTTC

V: TRBV5-6
D: -
size: -
J: TRBJ2-1
CDR3: CASSSGGGEFF
DNA: TGTGCCAGCAGCTCTGGTGGAGGGGAGTTCTTC

V: TRBV4-2
D: TRBD2
size: few
J: TRBJ2-3
CDR3: CASSPGLAGGLDTQYF
DNA: TGTGCCAGCAGCCCCGGACTAGCGGGGGGGTTAGATACGCAGTATTTT

V: TRBV5-1
D: -
size: medium-sized
J: TRBJ2-1
CDR3: CASSFTYNEQFF
DNA: TGCGCCAGCAGCTTTACCTACAATGAGCAGTTCTTC

V: TRBV28
D: -
size: -
J: TRBJ2-3
CDR3: CASSFRVSHSTDTQYF
DNA: TGTGCCAGCAGTTTTAGAGTGTCGCATTCCACAGATACGCAGTATTTT

V: TRBV29-1
D: -
size: -
J: TRBJ1-2
CDR3: CSVGGEDGYTF
DNA: TGCAGCGTCGGGGGGGAAGATGGCTACACCTTC

V: TRBV18
D: -
size: -
J: TRBJ2-7
CDR3: CASSPDNSYEQYF
DNA: TGTGCCAGCTCACCAGATAACTCCTACGAGCAGTACTTC

V: TRBV11-2
D: -
size: few
J: TRBJ1-1
CDR3: CASSAGTNTEAFF
DNA: TGTGCCAGCAGTGCAGGGACGAACACTGAAGCTTTCTTT